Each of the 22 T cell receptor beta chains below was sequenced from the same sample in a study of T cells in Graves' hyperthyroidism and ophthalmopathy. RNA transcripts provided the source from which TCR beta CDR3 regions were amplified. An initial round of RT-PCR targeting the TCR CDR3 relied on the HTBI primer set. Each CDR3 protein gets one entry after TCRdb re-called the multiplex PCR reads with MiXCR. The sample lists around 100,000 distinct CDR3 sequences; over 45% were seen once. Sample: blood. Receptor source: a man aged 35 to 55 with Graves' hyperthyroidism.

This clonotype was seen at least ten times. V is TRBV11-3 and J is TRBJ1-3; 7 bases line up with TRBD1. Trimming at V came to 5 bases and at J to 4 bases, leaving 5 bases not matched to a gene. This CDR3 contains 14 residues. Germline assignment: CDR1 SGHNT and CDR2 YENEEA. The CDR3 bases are TGTGCCAGCAGCCGAAGGGGGCACGGAAACACCATATATTTT. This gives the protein CASSRRGHGNTIYF.

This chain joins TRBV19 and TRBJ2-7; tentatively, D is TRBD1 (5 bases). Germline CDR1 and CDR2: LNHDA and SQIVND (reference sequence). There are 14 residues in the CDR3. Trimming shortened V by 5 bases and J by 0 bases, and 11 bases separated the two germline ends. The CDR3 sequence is CASSPQQDSYEQYF. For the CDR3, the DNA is TGTGCCAGTAGTCCTCAACAGGACTCCTACGAGCAGTACTTC. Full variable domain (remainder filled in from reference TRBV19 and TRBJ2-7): DGGITQSPKYLFRKEGQNVTLSCEQNLNHDAMYWYRQDPGQGLRLIYYSQIVNDFQKGDIAEGYSVSREKKESFPLTVTSAQKNPTAFYLCASSPQQDSYEQYFGPGTRLTVT.

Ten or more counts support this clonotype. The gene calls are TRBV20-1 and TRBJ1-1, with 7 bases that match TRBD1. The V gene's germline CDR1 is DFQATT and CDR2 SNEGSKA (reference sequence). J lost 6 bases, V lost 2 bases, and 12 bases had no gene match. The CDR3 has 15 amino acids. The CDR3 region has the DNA TGCAGTGCTAGACACCCGGGACAGCAAGCGCCTGAAGCTTTCTTT. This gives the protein CSARHPGQQAPEAFF.

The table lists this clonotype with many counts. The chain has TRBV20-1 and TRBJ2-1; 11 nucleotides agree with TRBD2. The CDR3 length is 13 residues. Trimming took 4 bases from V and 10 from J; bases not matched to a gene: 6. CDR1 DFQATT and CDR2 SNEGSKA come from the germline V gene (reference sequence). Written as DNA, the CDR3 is TGCAGTGCTACTAGCGGGGGGTTAAACGAGCAGTTCTTC. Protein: CSATSGGLNEQFF.

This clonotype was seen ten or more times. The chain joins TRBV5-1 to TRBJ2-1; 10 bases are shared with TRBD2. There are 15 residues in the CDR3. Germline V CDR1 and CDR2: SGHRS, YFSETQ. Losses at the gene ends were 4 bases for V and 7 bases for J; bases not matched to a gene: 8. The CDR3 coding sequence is TGCGCCAGCAGCCTTGGGGCTAGCGGGGGTAATGAGCAGTTCTTC. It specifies CASSLGASGGNEQFF.

CDR3 sequence reads: CASRRASGGGEQYF. In DNA form, the CDR3 reads TGTGCCAGCAGAAGGGCTAGTGGGGGGGGGGAGCAGTACTTC. V and J are TRBV2 and TRBJ2-7; 7 bases are a match to TRBD2. Germline V gives CDR1 SNHLY, CDR2 FYNNEI. The CDR3 runs 14 residues. V lost 6 bases, J lost 7 bases, and 12 bases stayed unmatched.

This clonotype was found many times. The CDR3 DNA follows: TGCGCCAGCAGACCTGACAGTAGCAATCAGCCCCAGCATTTT. It is translated as CASRPDSSNQPQHF. The V gene is TRBV5-1, the J gene TRBJ1-5, with D perhaps TRBD1 (5 bases). Per germline, CDR1 SGHRS and CDR2 YFSETQ. Trimming cost V 5 bases and J 0 bases, with 9 bases left between them. The CDR3 is 14 residues long.

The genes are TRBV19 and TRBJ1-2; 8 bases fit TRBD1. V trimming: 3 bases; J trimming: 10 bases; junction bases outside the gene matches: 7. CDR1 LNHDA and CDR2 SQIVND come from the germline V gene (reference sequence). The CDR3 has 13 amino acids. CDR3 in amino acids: CASSIRPGQVYTF. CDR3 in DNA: TGTGCCAGTAGTATCAGGCCGGGACAGGTCTACACCTTC. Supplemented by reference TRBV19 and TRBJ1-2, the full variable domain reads DGGITQSPKYLFRKEGQNVTLSCEQNLNHDAMYWYRQDPGQGLRLIYYSQIVNDFQKGDIAEGYSVSREKKESFPLTVTSAQKNPTAFYLCASSIRPGQVYTFGSGTRLTVV.

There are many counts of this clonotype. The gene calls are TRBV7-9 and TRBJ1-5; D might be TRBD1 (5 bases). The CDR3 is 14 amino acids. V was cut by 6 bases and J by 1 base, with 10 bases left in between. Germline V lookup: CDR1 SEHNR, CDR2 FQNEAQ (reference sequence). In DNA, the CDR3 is TGTGCCAGCAGGTCTTCAGGGAGCAATCAGCCCCAGCATTTT. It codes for CASRSSGSNQPQHF.

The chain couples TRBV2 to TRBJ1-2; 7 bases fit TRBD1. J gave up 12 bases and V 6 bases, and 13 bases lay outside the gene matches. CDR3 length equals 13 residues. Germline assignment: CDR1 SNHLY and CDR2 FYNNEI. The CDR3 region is CASSQDRTSGNTF. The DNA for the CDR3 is TGTGCCAGCAGCCAGGACAGGACCTCTGGAAACACCTTC.

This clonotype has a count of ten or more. CDR3 sequence (DNA): TGTGCCAGCAGTGCTAACAGAATGAATTCACCCCTCCACTTT. This encodes CASSANRMNSPLHF. This chain uses TRBV6-1 with TRBJ1-6; D not certain. Trimming shortened V by 4 bases and J by 7 bases, and 11 bases separated the two germline ends. In germline, CDR1 is MNHNS, CDR2 SASEGT. The CDR3 spans 14 residues.

CDR3 nucleotides: TGTGCTAGAGAAGGAGGGGTAGGCTATGGCTACACCTTC. This gives the protein CAREGGVGYGYTF. The chain has TRBV25-1 and TRBJ1-2; a possible D gene is TRBD1 (5 bases). The CDR3 runs 13 residues. The germline CDR1 and CDR2 sequences are MGHDK and SYGVNS.

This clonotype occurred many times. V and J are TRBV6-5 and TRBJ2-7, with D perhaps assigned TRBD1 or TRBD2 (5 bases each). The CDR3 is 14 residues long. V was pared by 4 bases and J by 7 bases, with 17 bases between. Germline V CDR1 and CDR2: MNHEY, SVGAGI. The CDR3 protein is CASSSPGTAKEQYF. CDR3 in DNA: TGTGCCAGCAGTTCCCCCGGGACGGCTAAAGAGCAGTACTTC.

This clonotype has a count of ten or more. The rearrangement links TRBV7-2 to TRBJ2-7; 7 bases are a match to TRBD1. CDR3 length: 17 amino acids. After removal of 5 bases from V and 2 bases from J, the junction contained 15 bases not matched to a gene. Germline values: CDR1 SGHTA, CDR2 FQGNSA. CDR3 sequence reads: CASSPVTGTVDPYEQYF. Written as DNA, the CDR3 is TGTGCCAGCAGCCCCGTGACCGGGACAGTCGACCCCTACGAGCAGTACTTC.

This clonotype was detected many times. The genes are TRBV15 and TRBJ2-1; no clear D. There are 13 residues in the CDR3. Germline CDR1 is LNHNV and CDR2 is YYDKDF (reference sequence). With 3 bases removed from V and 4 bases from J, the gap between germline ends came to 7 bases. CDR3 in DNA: TGTGCCACCAGCAGGACGAATTACAATGAGCAGTTCTTC. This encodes CATSRTNYNEQFF.

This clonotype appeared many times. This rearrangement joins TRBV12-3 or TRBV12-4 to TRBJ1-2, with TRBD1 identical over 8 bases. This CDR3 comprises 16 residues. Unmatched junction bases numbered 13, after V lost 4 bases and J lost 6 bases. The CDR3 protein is CASSSKRTGKGDGYTF. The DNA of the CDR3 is TGTGCCAGCAGTTCCAAAAGGACAGGGAAGGGGGATGGCTACACCTTC.

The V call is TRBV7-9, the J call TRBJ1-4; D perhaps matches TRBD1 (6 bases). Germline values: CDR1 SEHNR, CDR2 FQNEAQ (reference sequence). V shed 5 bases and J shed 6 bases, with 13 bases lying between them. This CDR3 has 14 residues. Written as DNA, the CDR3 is TGTGCCAGCAGCGTGGACAGTTCATATGAAAAACTGTTTTTT. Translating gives CASSVDSSYEKLFF.

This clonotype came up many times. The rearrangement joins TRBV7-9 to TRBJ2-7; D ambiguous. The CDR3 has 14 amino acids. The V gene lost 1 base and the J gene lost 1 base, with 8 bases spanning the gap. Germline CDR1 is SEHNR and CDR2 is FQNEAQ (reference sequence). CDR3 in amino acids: CASSLGSISYEQYF. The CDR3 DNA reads TGTGCCAGCAGCTTAGGCAGCATATCCTACGAGCAGTACTTC.

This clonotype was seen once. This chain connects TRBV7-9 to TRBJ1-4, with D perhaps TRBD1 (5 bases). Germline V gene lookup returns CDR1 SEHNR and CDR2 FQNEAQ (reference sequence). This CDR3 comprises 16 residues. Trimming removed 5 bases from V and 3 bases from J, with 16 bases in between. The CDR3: CASSLAGNLANEKLFF. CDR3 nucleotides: TGTGCCAGCAGCCTGGCAGGGAACTTGGCTAATGAAAAACTGTTTTTT.

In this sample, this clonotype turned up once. CDR3 in amino acids: CSARGPQYF. The CDR3 DNA sequence: TGCAGTGCTAGAGGGCCCCAGTACTTC. J is TRBJ2-5 and V is TRBV20-1; D call uncertain. Per germline, CDR1 DFQATT and CDR2 SNEGSKA (reference sequence). Trimming took off 1 base at V and 9 bases at J, with 3 bases between the two ends. This CDR3 has 9 residues.

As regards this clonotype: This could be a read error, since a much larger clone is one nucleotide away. The CDR3 region is CASSLDYANTGELFF. The CDR3 DNA sequence: TGCGCCAGCAGCTTGGACTATGCAAACACCGGGGAGCTGTTTTTT. The V gene is TRBV5-1, the J gene TRBJ2-2; D unclear. Deletions cut 0 bases from V and 2 bases from J, with 8 bases between. This CDR3 is 15 amino acids long. From germline, CDR1 is SGHRS and CDR2 YFSETQ.

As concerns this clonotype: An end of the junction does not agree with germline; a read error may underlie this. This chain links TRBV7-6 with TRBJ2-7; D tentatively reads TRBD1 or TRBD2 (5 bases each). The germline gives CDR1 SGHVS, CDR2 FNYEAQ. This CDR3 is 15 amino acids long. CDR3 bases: TGTGCCAGCAGCTCGACGGGGCTGGACACCGGGGAGCTGTACTTC. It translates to CASSSTGLDTGELYF.